This entry describes one T cell receptor beta chain. Generated by immunoSEQ multiplex PCR, the TCRdb table keeps only in-frame clones and is missing some. This table holds 50,000 to 65,000 clones, about 80% found once. The source of the sample is a study of blood T cell repertoires in COVID-19. The overall study: PBMCs, B-cell-depleted T cells, or T cells were the source of the cDNA or gDNA that made up the material.

This CDR3 is built from 14 residues. Trimming at V came to 5 bases and at J to 8 bases, leaving 6 bases not matched to a gene. The germline V gene encodes CDR1 SEHNR and CDR2 FQNEAQ (reference sequence). The J gene is TRBJ2-3, the V gene TRBV7-9; TRBD2 aligns across 11 bases. Sequencing was done on a sample of peripheral blood. The clonotype originates from a woman aged 60-70 years with acute or convalescent COVID-19. The CDR3 protein is CASSETSGAVTQYF. The CDR3 DNA follows: TGTGCCAGCAGCGAGACTAGCGGGGCAGTTACGCAGTATTTT.